What follows describes a single T cell receptor (beta chain). No cognate antigen has been identified for it. No per-base quality is available; no much larger clone lies one base away. The CDR3 regions of human TCRbeta chains were analyzed by immunosequencing. The study's own analysis went as follows. Repertoire TCRs were matched against a reference library of SARS-CoV-2-specific TCRs generated with the MIRA antigen-specificity platform. Breadth was defined as the fraction of unique TCRs that were SARS-CoV-2-associated. Depth was defined as the fraction of total T cells that were SARS-CoV-2-associated. Using the MIRA data, each spike-specific TCR was mapped to the spike region that the TCR reacts to and placed in a CD4 or CD8 class. Log10-transformed breadth and depth values were compared by one-way ANOVA with Sidak's multiple comparisons tests. As stored in TCRdb, this immuneACCESS dataset retains in-frame rearrangements with V and J assigned. A fraction of the clones does not appear; measured against another copy, unresolved V genes explain less than half of the discrepancy, and the remainder lacks a known reason. Clone size and the V and J calls come from that table; the DNA yielded D and trimming. The sample yields 150,000 to 200,000 clones; around nine tenths were counted once. 6% to 8.5% of the sample belongs to the ten largest clones.

This specimen's time point label, per the study, means: baseline before first vaccination. Samples from vaccinated people were obtained from the UK trials COV001 and COV002, which included a single-blind randomized controlled phase 2/3 trial of AZD1222 (ChAdOx1 nCoV-19) in healthy adults. For TCRbeta chain sequencing, PBMC samples from trial participants were taken at day 0 and at day 28 after the second dose. This record comes from a study of T cell responses to AZD1222 COVID-19 vaccine (dated by TCRdb to about 2021). Notes on the research overall: Because spike-specific TCR depth and breadth did not differ between the two schedules, AZD1222 recipients who got a second dose at roughly 4 weeks were pooled with those who got a second dose at roughly 12 weeks. TCR sequencing covered over 230 trial participants: approximately 200 given two doses of AZD1222 and 26 given two doses of MenACWY control vaccine. Trial participants were enrolled by age into subgroups of 18-55, 56-69 and 70-plus years, and around 140, 26 and 57 TCR-sequenced participants, respectively, were included in these subgroups.

Broader findings and caveats from the paper: In the small 56-69-year group, the increase in depth fell short of significance, most likely because of low power. Nearly half of unique spike-specific TCRs reportedly recognized epitopes outside regions mutated in the B.1.351 and B.1.1.7 variants. CD4 TCRs associated with the vaccine covered the entire spike protein, and the dominant responses were in regions 160-218 and 743-854. Participants were mostly white British and included more females than males, and it was suggested by the authors that clonal diversity may have been underestimated. Spike-specific TCR breadth and depth rose significantly after two AZD1222 doses compared with day 0 and with MenACWY recipients. Conclusions about previously exposed vaccinees are limited because only six or seven AZD1222 recipients were SARS-CoV-2 seropositive at baseline. No day 14 peak-response samples were available, so repertoires were characterized only after the peak T cell response.

The trim is 0 bases for V and 2 bases for J, with a gap of 6 bases between the germline ends. The germline V gene sets CDR1 to SGHDT and CDR2 to YYEEEE. The CDR3, from cysteine to phenylalanine, totals 15 residues. Only the CDR3 portion is preserved as DNA: 45 bases, with reading frame beginning at the first base. The clonotype originates from an adult in good health. Here the chain combines TRBV5-6 and TRBJ2-6, with the D gene not confidently named. Material: peripheral blood, obtained on day 0 of AZD1222 vaccination. The CDR3 has the sequence CASSLVGTGANVLTF. The nucleotide sequence is given as TGTGCCAGCAGCTTGGTTGGGACTGGGGCCAACGTCCTGACTTTC. The variable domain in full, with residues beyond the CDR3 obtained from the reference TRBV5-6 and TRBJ2-6 genes, is DAGVTQSPTHLIKTRGQQVTLRCSPKSGHDTVSWYQQALGQGPQFIFQYYEEEERQRGNFPDRFSGHQFPNYSSELNVNALLLGDSALYLCASSLVGTGANVLTFGAGSRLTVL.